This is a list of T cell receptor beta chains from one sample in a study of PD-L1 blockade in urothelial cancer. Here immunoSEQ multiplex PCR was the method, and the copy in TCRdb shows in-frame clones only, minus some. Here the sample spans approximately 100,000 clones, about 85% being singletons. The sequenced sample was PBMCs, obtained around atezolizumab (anti-PD-L1) treatment. The receptors shown here come from a man over 45 with urothelial cancer. Both conserved end residues are part of each CDR3. Each record gives: V gene, J gene, clone size, D gene, CDR3 DNA, CDR3 protein. D genes are given only for firm matches. Rows may omit the clone size; those that give it use once, few, many or a size class.

v_call: TRBV27; j_call: TRBJ2-3; clone_size: -; d_call: TRBD1; cdr3_nt: TGTGCCAGCAGTTTATCCTCCAGGGGGTTAGGAACGCAGTATTTT; cdr3_aa: CASSLSSRGLGTQYF
v_call: TRBV5-4; j_call: TRBJ2-7; clone_size: -; d_call: TRBD1; cdr3_nt: TGTGCCAGCAGCTTATCGACAGGGGGCGCGTACGAGCAGTACTTC; cdr3_aa: CASSLSTGGAYEQYF
v_call: TRBV5-8; j_call: TRBJ2-1; clone_size: -; d_call: TRBD2; cdr3_nt: TGTGCCAGCAGCCCCCCCATAGGGACTAGCTTACCGGGTGAGCAGTTCTTC; cdr3_aa: CASSPPIGTSLPGEQFF
v_call: TRBV7-2; j_call: TRBJ2-5; clone_size: -; d_call: -; cdr3_nt: TGTGCCAGCAGCTTCAGTATCTCGGAGACCCAGTACTTC; cdr3_aa: CASSFSISETQYF
v_call: TRBV6-1; j_call: TRBJ2-1; clone_size: -; d_call: -; cdr3_nt: TGTGCCAGCAATTACGGGCGGGAATACAATGAGCAGTTCTTC; cdr3_aa: CASNYGREYNEQFF
v_call: TRBV28; j_call: TRBJ1-1; clone_size: -; d_call: TRBD1; cdr3_nt: TGTGCCAGCAGTTTCCCGGGACAGGGGCCCAACTCAGCTTTCTTT; cdr3_aa: CASSFPGQGPNSAFF
v_call: TRBV11-2; j_call: TRBJ2-2; clone_size: -; d_call: TRBD1; cdr3_nt: TGTGCCAGCAGCCCCTGGGACAGGGGGCGCGCCGGGGAGCTGTTTTTT; cdr3_aa: CASSPWDRGRAGELFF
v_call: TRBV28; j_call: TRBJ2-7; clone_size: -; d_call: TRBD2; cdr3_nt: TGTGCCAGCAGTTTATCGGGGACTAGTTTCCGCTACGAGCAGTACTTC; cdr3_aa: CASSLSGTSFRYEQYF
v_call: TRBV2; j_call: TRBJ1-6; clone_size: once; d_call: -; cdr3_nt: TGTGCCAGCAGAGCCAGGGGAGACGGTGCACCCCTCCACTTT; cdr3_aa: CASRARGDGAPLHF
v_call: TRBV5-6; j_call: TRBJ2-1; clone_size: -; d_call: TRBD2; cdr3_nt: TGTGCCAGCAGCCCGCGTCTAGCGGGGGGATCCTACAATGAGCAGTTCTTC; cdr3_aa: CASSPRLAGGSYNEQFF
v_call: TRBV28; j_call: TRBJ1-6; clone_size: few; d_call: TRBD1; cdr3_nt: TGTGCCAGCAGCTCCGGACAGGGAGATAATTCACCCCTCCACTTT; cdr3_aa: CASSSGQGDNSPLHF
v_call: TRBV5-1; j_call: TRBJ1-2; clone_size: -; d_call: TRBD1; cdr3_nt: TGCGCCAGCAGCTTGCCACAGGGGGCGGGGAGCGGCTACACCTTC; cdr3_aa: CASSLPQGAGSGYTF
v_call: TRBV7-9; j_call: TRBJ2-7; clone_size: -; d_call: -; cdr3_nt: TGTGCCAGCAGCTTAAAAGGGGAGGCTAACTACGAGCAGTACTTC; cdr3_aa: CASSLKGEANYEQYF
v_call: TRBV27; j_call: TRBJ2-7; clone_size: -; d_call: TRBD1; cdr3_nt: TGTGCCAGCAGACAGGACAGGGTGAGTTACGAGCAGTACTTC; cdr3_aa: CASRQDRVSYEQYF
v_call: TRBV28; j_call: TRBJ1-2; clone_size: -; d_call: TRBD1; cdr3_nt: TGTGCCAGCAGGCCGGGACAGCTGAACTATGGCTACACCTTC; cdr3_aa: CASRPGQLNYGYTF
v_call: TRBV5-1; j_call: TRBJ2-3; clone_size: -; d_call: TRBD2; cdr3_nt: TGCGCCAGCAGCTTGGATAGCGGGAGTACAGATACGCAGTATTTT; cdr3_aa: CASSLDSGSTDTQYF
v_call: TRBV20-1; j_call: TRBJ2-7; clone_size: -; d_call: -; cdr3_nt: TGCAGTGCTGACACGGGGTACGAGCAGTACTTC; cdr3_aa: CSADTGYEQYF
v_call: TRBV7-2; j_call: TRBJ2-3; clone_size: -; d_call: -; cdr3_nt: TGTGCCAGCAGCTTAGCGGGACTGTTCACAGATACGCAGTATTTT; cdr3_aa: CASSLAGLFTDTQYF
v_call: TRBV7-2; j_call: TRBJ2-1; clone_size: -; d_call: TRBD2; cdr3_nt: TGTGCCAGCAGCTTAGATAGCGGGAGCTACAATGAGCAGTTCTTC; cdr3_aa: CASSLDSGSYNEQFF
v_call: TRBV13; j_call: TRBJ1-2; clone_size: -; d_call: TRBD1; cdr3_nt: TGTGCCAGCAGCCTAGCGCTTTCCGGGACAGGGGTAGGACGCACCTTC; cdr3_aa: CASSLALSGTGVGRTF
v_call: TRBV12-5; j_call: TRBJ2-3; clone_size: -; d_call: -; cdr3_nt: TGTGCTAGTGGTTTCTATCCCGCAGATACGCAGTATTTT; cdr3_aa: CASGFYPADTQYF
v_call: TRBV11-3; j_call: TRBJ2-5; clone_size: -; d_call: -; cdr3_nt: TGTGCCAGCAGCTGGGGGCTCCAAGAGACCCAGTACTTC; cdr3_aa: CASSWGLQETQYF
v_call: TRBV11-2; j_call: TRBJ1-4; clone_size: -; d_call: -; cdr3_nt: TGTGCCAGCAGCTCCCAGGCGATAGAAAAACTGTTTTTT; cdr3_aa: CASSSQAIEKLFF
v_call: TRBV5-4; j_call: TRBJ2-1; clone_size: -; d_call: TRBD1; cdr3_nt: TGTGCCAGCTCCCCAGGAGGGACAGGGTCTTTCGGGGAGCAGTTCTTC; cdr3_aa: CASSPGGTGSFGEQFF
v_call: TRBV28; j_call: TRBJ2-1; clone_size: -; d_call: TRBD2; cdr3_nt: TGTGCCAGCAGTTCGGGGGGGATTGGGAATTACAATGAGCAGTTCTTC; cdr3_aa: CASSSGGIGNYNEQFF
v_call: TRBV19; j_call: TRBJ2-2; clone_size: -; d_call: -; cdr3_nt: TGTGCCAGTAGTATTAACGATCTCCTATTGAACACCGGGGAGCTGTTTTTT; cdr3_aa: CASSINDLLLNTGELFF
v_call: TRBV11-2; j_call: TRBJ2-5; clone_size: -; d_call: -; cdr3_nt: TGTGCCAGCAGCTTAGATTATGGGCAGGGTGGTAAGACCCAGTACTTC; cdr3_aa: CASSLDYGQGGKTQYF
v_call: TRBV4-1; j_call: TRBJ1-4; clone_size: -; d_call: -; cdr3_nt: TGCGCCAGTCTAGGAAACACTAATGAAAAACTGTTTTTT; cdr3_aa: CASLGNTNEKLFF
v_call: TRBV19; j_call: TRBJ2-7; clone_size: -; d_call: -; cdr3_nt: TGTGCCAGTAGTAAGCCTTCACAGGGTGACGAGCAGTACTTC; cdr3_aa: CASSKPSQGDEQYF
v_call: TRBV19; j_call: TRBJ2-7; clone_size: once; d_call: -; cdr3_nt: TGTGCCAGTAGTATCGCGGACGGGGGCTACGAGCAGTACTTC; cdr3_aa: CASSIADGGYEQYF
v_call: TRBV5-1; j_call: TRBJ1-1; clone_size: -; d_call: -; cdr3_nt: TGCGCCAGCAGCTTGCGACAGGCAAGCACTGAAGCTTTCTTT; cdr3_aa: CASSLRQASTEAFF
v_call: TRBV6-1; j_call: TRBJ2-3; clone_size: -; d_call: -; cdr3_nt: TGTGCCAGCAGTGAACACGAAGGGGGATTAGGGACGCAGTATTTT; cdr3_aa: CASSEHEGGLGTQYF
v_call: TRBV5-1; j_call: TRBJ1-6; clone_size: -; d_call: -; cdr3_nt: TGCGCCAGCAGCTTGGGGGCAGGGAATTCACCCCTCCACTTT; cdr3_aa: CASSLGAGNSPLHF
v_call: TRBV18; j_call: TRBJ2-7; clone_size: -; d_call: TRBD1; cdr3_nt: TGTGCCAGCTCACCAGTACAACAGGGGTACGAGCAGTACTTC; cdr3_aa: CASSPVQQGYEQYF
v_call: TRBV18; j_call: TRBJ2-1; clone_size: -; d_call: -; cdr3_nt: TGTGCCAGCTCACCACAGAGCGGCAATGAGCAGTTCTTC; cdr3_aa: CASSPQSGNEQFF
v_call: TRBV6-4; j_call: TRBJ1-6; clone_size: few; d_call: -; cdr3_nt: TGTGCCAGCAGTGCACAGGTGAATAATTCACCCCTCCACTTT; cdr3_aa: CASSAQVNNSPLHF
v_call: TRBV19; j_call: TRBJ1-2; clone_size: -; d_call: -; cdr3_nt: TGTGCCAGTAGTATAGATATCCAGGTAGGAGGCTACACCTTC; cdr3_aa: CASSIDIQVGGYTF
v_call: TRBV5-3; j_call: TRBJ2-3; clone_size: -; d_call: TRBD2; cdr3_nt: TGTGCCAGAAGCTTGACTAGCGGGAGCCCAGATACGCAGTATTTT; cdr3_aa: CARSLTSGSPDTQYF
v_call: TRBV28; j_call: TRBJ2-2; clone_size: -; d_call: TRBD2; cdr3_nt: TGTGCCAGCAGTCCCCGGGTAGCGGGAGTCACCGGGGAGCTGTTTTTT; cdr3_aa: CASSPRVAGVTGELFF
v_call: TRBV5-1; j_call: TRBJ2-3; clone_size: -; d_call: TRBD2; cdr3_nt: TGCGCCAGCAGCTCAAGACTAGCGGGATCAGATACGCAGTATTTT; cdr3_aa: CASSSRLAGSDTQYF